This record looks at one T cell receptor beta chain sequence and its context. This CDR3 contains 17 residues. V lost 5 bases and J 2 bases, leaving 16 bases between the germline ends. The V gene's germline CDR1 is SGHVS and CDR2 FQNEAQ. Assay: immunoSEQ multiplex PCR; the TCRdb copy retains only in-frame clones and omits some. Here the sample spans tens of thousands of clones, less than 95% being singletons. This entry comes from a study of technical replicates of blood from a handful of donors. The chain has TRBV7-8 and TRBJ2-6; the D gene is possibly TRBD2 (6 bases). This clonotype was sampled from a human donor in good health. Sequencing used T cells isolated from PBMCs. The CDR3: CASSGRWRGAGANVLTF. CDR3 nucleotides: TGTGCCAGCAGCGGTCGATGGCGGGGTGCTGGGGCCAACGTCCTGACTTTC.